This T cell receptor (beta chain) was captured by sequencing in a study of graft-versus-host responses after intestinal transplantation. Study as a whole: Every recipient had anti-thymocyte globulin induction and approximately three years of tacrolimus plus steroids.

Profiled with immunoSEQ multiplex PCR; TCRdb holds only in-frame clones, not every one. The data show tens of thousands of clones, with about 94% seen just once and more than 0.3% held by the top ten. CDR3 length: 13 residues. Deletions cut 3 bases from V and 8 bases from J, with 13 bases between. Per the germline V gene, CDR1 is SGHTA and CDR2 is FQGNSA. The study's findings and limits: Within allografts, high graft-versus-host to host-versus-graft clonal ratios were seen among patients with graft-donor T cell macrochimerism.

A note on this clone: Its antigen is still unknown.

This chain connects TRBV7-2 to TRBJ1-2; the D is unclear. The source material was unstimulated CD4+ T cells sorted from spleen or lymph node cells, sampled before transplant. This TCR was sampled from a human donor who was the organ donor for an intestinal transplant. The CDR3 region is CASSFYRRDGYTF. CDR3 coding DNA: TGTGCCAGCAGCTTTTACCGCAGAGACGGCTACACCTTC.